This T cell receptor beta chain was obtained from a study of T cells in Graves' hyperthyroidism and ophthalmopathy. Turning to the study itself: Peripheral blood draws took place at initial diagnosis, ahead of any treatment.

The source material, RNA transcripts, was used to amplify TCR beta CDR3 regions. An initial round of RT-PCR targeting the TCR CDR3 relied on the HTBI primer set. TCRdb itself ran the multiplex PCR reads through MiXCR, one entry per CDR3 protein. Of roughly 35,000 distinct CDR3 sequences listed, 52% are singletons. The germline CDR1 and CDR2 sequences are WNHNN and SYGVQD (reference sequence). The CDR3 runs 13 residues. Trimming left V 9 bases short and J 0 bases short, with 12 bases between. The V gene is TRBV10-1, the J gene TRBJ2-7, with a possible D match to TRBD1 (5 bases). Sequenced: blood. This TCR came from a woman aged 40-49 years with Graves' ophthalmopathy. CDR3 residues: CARGPVSSYEQYF. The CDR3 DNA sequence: TGCGCCAGGGGGCCCGTAAGCTCCTACGAGCAGTACTTC.